These T cell receptor beta chains were read from a single sample in a study of human T cells and chemical hapten exposure. TCRdb ran MiXCR on the RACE reads and lists one entry per CDR3 protein. The sample lists some 330,000 distinct CDR3 sequences; around 5.5% were seen once. The source material was whole blood, sampled in connection with sensitization to the hapten diphenylcyclopropenone (DPC). The source is a woman between 18 and 29 years old with alopecia areata. Some clones in this sample may be carry-over from other donors' samples. Each CDR3 is given with its conserved first and last residue. Each record gives: V gene, clone size, J gene, D gene, CDR3 protein, CDR3 DNA. A D gene is named only where the DNA matches it firmly. For some rows the clone size is stated as once, few or many, or as a class when expanded; others skip it.

V gene: TRBV28
clone size: few
J gene: TRBJ2-5
D gene: .
CDR3 protein: CASSSGTQYF
CDR3 DNA: TGTGCCAGCAGTTCAGGGACCCAGTACTTC

V gene: TRBV12-3/TRBV12-4
clone size: few
J gene: TRBJ1-1
D gene: .
CDR3 protein: CASSFRDGNTEAFF
CDR3 DNA: TGTGCCAGCAGTTTTAGGGACGGTAACACTGAAGCTTTCTTT

V gene: TRBV20-1
clone size: many
J gene: TRBJ1-1
D gene: TRBD1
CDR3 protein: CSANDRGTEAFF
CDR3 DNA: TGCAGTGCTAACGACAGGGGCACTGAAGCTTTCTTT

V gene: TRBV6-5
clone size: many
J gene: TRBJ1-1
D gene: TRBD1
CDR3 protein: CASSYSVQGARQAFF
CDR3 DNA: TGTGCCAGCAGTTACTCAGTACAGGGGGCCCGTCAAGCTTTCTTT

V gene: TRBV5-1
clone size: .
J gene: TRBJ2-5
D gene: .
CDR3 protein: CASRPGTLGQETQYF
CDR3 DNA: TGCGCCAGCAGGCCCGGGACATTAGGACAAGAGACCCAGTACTTC

V gene: TRBV6-5
clone size: many
J gene: TRBJ2-3
D gene: .
CDR3 protein: CASSPFYSTDTQYF
CDR3 DNA: TGTGCCAGCAGTCCATTCTACAGCACAGATACGCAGTATTTT

V gene: TRBV6-6
clone size: many
J gene: TRBJ1-6
D gene: .
CDR3 protein: CASNRQERQYGSPLHF
CDR3 DNA: TGTGCCAGCAACCGACAGGAAAGGCAATATGGTTCACCCCTCCACTTT

V gene: TRBV6-1
clone size: few
J gene: TRBJ1-1
D gene: .
CDR3 protein: CASSEARGLTEAFF
CDR3 DNA: TGTGCCAGCAGTGAAGCGCGGGGGCTGACTGAAGCTTTCTTT

V gene: TRBV6-5
clone size: many
J gene: TRBJ1-1
D gene: .
CDR3 protein: CASSYRAKSFF
CDR3 DNA: TGTGCCAGCAGTTACCGGGCGAAATCCTTCTTT

V gene: TRBV12-3/TRBV12-4
clone size: few
J gene: TRBJ1-2
D gene: .
CDR3 protein: CASSLSRQASFGYTF
CDR3 DNA: TGTGCCAGCAGTTTAAGTCGACAGGCCTCCTTTGGCTACACCTTC

V gene: TRBV3-1
clone size: few
J gene: TRBJ1-2
D gene: .
CDR3 protein: CASSQTFVSYGYTF
CDR3 DNA: TGTGCCAGCAGCCAAACGTTCGTATCCTATGGCTACACCTTC

V gene: TRBV15
clone size: many
J gene: TRBJ1-2
D gene: .
CDR3 protein: CATSREVPGPSGYTF
CDR3 DNA: TGTGCCACCAGCAGAGAGGTACCGGGGCCCAGCGGCTACACCTTC

V gene: TRBV10-3
clone size: few
J gene: TRBJ2-1
D gene: .
CDR3 protein: CAIRGDRGYNEQFF
CDR3 DNA: TGTGCCATCAGGGGGGACCGTGGATACAATGAGCAGTTCTTC

V gene: TRBV12-3/TRBV12-4
clone size: .
J gene: TRBJ1-5
D gene: .
CDR3 protein: CAGSLDYSNQPQHF
CDR3 DNA: TGTGCCGGCAGTCTAGATTATAGCAATCAGCCCCAGCATTTT

V gene: TRBV7-2
clone size: few
J gene: TRBJ1-5
D gene: .
CDR3 protein: CASSFEQGANQPQHF
CDR3 DNA: TGTGCCAGCAGCTTTGAACAGGGCGCCAATCAGCCCCAGCATTTT

V gene: TRBV16
clone size: few
J gene: TRBJ1-4
D gene: .
CDR3 protein: CASSPQGKPNEKLFF
CDR3 DNA: TGTGCCAGCAGCCCCCAGGGTAAACCTAATGAAAAACTGTTTTTT